This T cell receptor (beta chain) was captured in a study of OX40 agonist ivuxolimab in advanced cancers. For the study at large: The patients received agonistic anti-OX40 (CD134) antibody ivuxolimab.

As to this clone: Its target is unknown.

V gave up 4 bases and J gave up 0 bases, with 11 bases separating them. Per the germline V gene, CDR1 is SGHRS and CDR2 is YFSETQ. The CDR3 spans 15 residues. General study findings and limits: Certain nonresponding patients likewise had low normalized T-cell clonal expansion. Compared with others, partial responders at 0.1-3.0 mg/kg displayed clonal expansion among the lowest.

Clones were sequenced by immunoSEQ multiplex PCR, and TCRdb holds only the in-frame ones, with some missing. The data hold some 48,000 clones, with around 80% observed a single time. This TCR was sampled from an adult with an advanced solid tumor such as melanoma, head and neck, liver or kidney cancer. V usage is TRBV5-1 and J usage is TRBJ2-1; D remains ambiguous. This specimen was CD4+ or CD8+ T cells sorted from blood, taken in a trial of the OX40 agonist ivuxolimab. The CDR3 DNA reads as TGCGCCAGCAGCCCCCCACTATTCTCCTACAATGAGCAGTTCTTC. This codes for CASSPPLFSYNEQFF. The full variable domain, completed using reference TRBV5-1 and TRBJ2-1, is KAGVTQTPRYLIKTRGQQVTLSCSPISGHRSVSWYQQTPGQGLQFLFEYFSETQRNKGNFPGRFSGRQFSNSRSEMNVSTLELGDSALYLCASSPPLFSYNEQFFGPGTRLTVL.